These 12 T cell receptor beta chains were all obtained from the same sample, sequenced in a study of OX40 agonist ivuxolimab in advanced cancers. Assay used: immunoSEQ multiplex PCR; TCRdb lists only in-frame clones, some missing. The sample has about 50,000 clones, approximately 84% seen once. This specimen was CD4+ or CD8+ T cells sorted from blood, taken in a trial of the OX40 agonist ivuxolimab. These receptors all stem from an adult with an advanced solid tumor such as melanoma, head and neck, liver or kidney cancer.

This chain links TRBV7-9 with TRBJ2-7; either TRBD1 or TRBD2 may fit D (5 bases each). The CDR3 length is 14 residues. Per the germline V gene, CDR1 is SEHNR and CDR2 is FQNEAQ (reference sequence). With 5 bases removed from V and 0 bases from J, the gap between germline ends came to 11 bases. The CDR3 DNA reads TGTGCCAGCAGCCGGGACGGCAGCTCCTACGAGCAGTACTTC. As protein: CASSRDGSSYEQYF.

The chain couples TRBV7-9 to TRBJ2-7; TRBD2 matches at 11 bases. CDR3 length: 14 residues. Germline assignment: CDR1 SEHNR and CDR2 FQNEAQ (reference sequence). With V trimmed by 1 base and J by 7 bases, 3 bases remained unmatched. The CDR3 bases are TGTGCCAGCAGCTTAGGACTAGCGGGAAAAGAGCAGTACTTC. Protein sequence: CASSLGLAGKEQYF. Supplemented by reference TRBV7-9 and TRBJ2-7, the full variable domain reads DTGVSQNPRHKITKRGQNVTFRCDPISEHNRLYWYRQTLGQGPEFLTYFQNEAQLEKSRLLSDRFSAERPKGSFSTLEIQRTEQGDSAMYLCASSLGLAGKEQYFGPGTRLTVT.

The rearrangement links TRBV10-3 to TRBJ2-7, with D uncertain. The CDR3 contains 15 residues. Germline loops: CDR1 ENHRY, CDR2 SYGVKD. The V end was cut by 3 bases, the J end by 3 bases, with 15 bases between. The CDR3 nucleotides read TGTGCCATCAGTGATATGGGCACTGGGATCTACGAGCAGTACTTC. Protein sequence: CAISDMGTGIYEQYF.

This clone appeared once. The chain joins TRBV5-1 to TRBJ2-1; 11 bases fit TRBD2. Unmatched junction bases numbered 2, after V lost 6 bases and J lost 3 bases. Looked up from germline, CDR1 is SGHRS and CDR2 is YFSETQ. The CDR3 totals 14 residues. The CDR3 DNA reads TGCGCCAGCACGACTAGCGGGAACTACAATGAGCAGTTCTTC. Amino acids: CASTTSGNYNEQFF.

The chain employs TRBV25-1 and TRBJ2-3, with 7 bases fitting TRBD1. The V segment lost 6 bases and the J segment 5 bases; nucleotides outside the gene matches: 5. The CDR3 consists of 13 residues. The germline gives CDR1 MGHDK, CDR2 SYGVNS. For the CDR3, the DNA is TGTGCCAGCAGGAGAACAGGGGTAGATACGCAGTATTTT. Its translation: CASRRTGVDTQYF.

This clone turned up a few times. V gene TRBV4-3 combines with J gene TRBJ2-7; TRBD2 aligns across 11 bases. The V gene's germline CDR1 is LGHNA and CDR2 YSLEER. V shed 4 bases and J 3 bases; nucleotides not matched to a gene: 5. The CDR3 contains 15 residues. The CDR3 protein is CASSPTGTSGYEQYF. The CDR3 DNA follows: TGCGCCAGCAGCCCTACCGGGACTAGCGGCTACGAGCAGTACTTC.

The table lists this clone with a count of one. The identical CDR3 is also encoded by other nucleotide sequences in the sample. The V gene is TRBV6-1, the J gene TRBJ1-5, with 7 bases that match TRBD1. The germline V gene encodes CDR1 MNHNS and CDR2 SASEGT. This CDR3 has 14 residues. V gave up 3 bases and J gave up 2 bases; unmatched junction bases: 1. The CDR3 nucleotides are TGTGCCAGCAGTGACCAGGGGGGCAATCAGCCCCAGCATTTT. Translated: CASSDQGGNQPQHF.

This chain links TRBV19 with TRBJ2-7, with D hard to call. With 5 bases removed from V and 1 base from J, the gap between germline ends came to 15 bases. CDR1 is LNHDA, CDR2 SQIVND, per germline (reference sequence). The CDR3 extends over 15 amino acids. The CDR3 loop reads CASSSRPTNSYEQYF. The CDR3 DNA follows: TGTGCCAGTAGTTCCCGCCCCACAAATTCCTACGAGCAGTACTTC.

The J gene is TRBJ2-7, the V gene TRBV2, with 9 bases matching TRBD1. Trimming removed 0 bases from V and 7 bases from J; junction bases left unmatched: 7. This CDR3 contains 15 residues. The germline V gene has CDR1 SNHLY and CDR2 FYNNEI. CDR3: CASSEAGTGRGEQYF. The CDR3 region has the DNA TGTGCCAGCAGTGAAGCGGGGACAGGGCGGGGAGAGCAGTACTTC.

This clone was counted a single time. This chain uses TRBV5-1 with TRBJ2-5, with TRBD1 identical over 7 bases. This CDR3 is built from 13 residues. With V trimmed by 4 bases and J by 5 bases, 5 bases remained unmatched. Germline lookup yields CDR1 SGHRS and CDR2 YFSETQ. DNA for the CDR3: TGCGCCAGCAGCAGGGGGCAAGGGGAGACCCAGTACTTC. It codes for CASSRGQGETQYF.

The chain combines TRBV6-5 with TRBJ1-5; unclear D gene. V lost 6 bases and J lost 0, with 6 bases in between. Looked up from germline, CDR1 is MNHEY and CDR2 is SVGAGI. This CDR3 is built from 13 residues. The CDR3 DNA sequence: TGTGCCAGCAGCCAGTCTAGCAATCAGCCCCAGCATTTT. Residues: CASSQSSNQPQHF.

The genes are TRBV19 and TRBJ1-2; the match to TRBD1 covers 8 bases. In germline, CDR1 is LNHDA, CDR2 SQIVND (reference sequence). The CDR3 runs 14 residues. J gave up 4 bases and V 3 bases, and 4 bases lay outside the gene matches. CDR3 region: CASSMTGASYGYTF. The CDR3 nucleotides are TGTGCCAGTAGTATGACAGGGGCCAGCTATGGCTACACCTTC.